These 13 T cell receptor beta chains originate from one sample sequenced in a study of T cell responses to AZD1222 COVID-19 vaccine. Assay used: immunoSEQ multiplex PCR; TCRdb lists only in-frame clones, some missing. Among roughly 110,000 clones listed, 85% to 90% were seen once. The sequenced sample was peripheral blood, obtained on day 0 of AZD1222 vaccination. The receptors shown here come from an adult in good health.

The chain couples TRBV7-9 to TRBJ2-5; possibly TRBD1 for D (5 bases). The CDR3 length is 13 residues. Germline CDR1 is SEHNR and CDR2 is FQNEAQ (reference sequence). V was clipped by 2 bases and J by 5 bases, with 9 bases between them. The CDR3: CASSLQGMETQYF. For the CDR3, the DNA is TGTGCCAGCAGCTTACAGGGTATGGAGACCCAGTACTTC.

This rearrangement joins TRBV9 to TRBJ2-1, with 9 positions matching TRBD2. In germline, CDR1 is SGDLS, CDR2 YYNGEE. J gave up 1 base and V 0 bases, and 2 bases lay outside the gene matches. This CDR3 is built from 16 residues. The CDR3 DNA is TGTGCCAGCAGCGTAGGTAGCGGGAGATCCTACAATGAGCAGTTCTTC. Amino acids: CASSVGSGRSYNEQFF.

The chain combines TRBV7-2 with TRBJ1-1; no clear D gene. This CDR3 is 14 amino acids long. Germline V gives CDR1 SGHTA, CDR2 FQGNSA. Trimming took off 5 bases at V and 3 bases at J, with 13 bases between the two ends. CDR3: CASSPSFGDTEAFF. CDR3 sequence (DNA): TGTGCCAGCAGCCCCTCATTTGGGGACACTGAAGCTTTCTTT.

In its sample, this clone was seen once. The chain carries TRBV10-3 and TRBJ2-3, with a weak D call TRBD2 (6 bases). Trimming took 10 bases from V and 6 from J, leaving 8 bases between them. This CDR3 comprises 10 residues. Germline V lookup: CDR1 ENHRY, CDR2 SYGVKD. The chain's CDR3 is CATLADTQYF. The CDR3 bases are TGTGCCACACTAGCTGATACGCAGTATTTT.

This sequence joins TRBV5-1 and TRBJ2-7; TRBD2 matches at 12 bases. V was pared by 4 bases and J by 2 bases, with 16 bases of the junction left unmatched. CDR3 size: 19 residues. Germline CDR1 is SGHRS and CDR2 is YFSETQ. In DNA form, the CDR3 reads TGCGCCAGCAGCCCGGAGCACCCAGGACTAGCGGGACTTCCCTACGAGCAGTACTTC. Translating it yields CASSPEHPGLAGLPYEQYF.

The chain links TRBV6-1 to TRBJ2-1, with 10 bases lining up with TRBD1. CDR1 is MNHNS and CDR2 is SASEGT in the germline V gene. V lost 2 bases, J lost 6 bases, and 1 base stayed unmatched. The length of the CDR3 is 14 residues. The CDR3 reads CASSERTGGNEQFF. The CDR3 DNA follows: TGTGCCAGCAGTGAACGGACAGGGGGCAATGAGCAGTTCTTC.

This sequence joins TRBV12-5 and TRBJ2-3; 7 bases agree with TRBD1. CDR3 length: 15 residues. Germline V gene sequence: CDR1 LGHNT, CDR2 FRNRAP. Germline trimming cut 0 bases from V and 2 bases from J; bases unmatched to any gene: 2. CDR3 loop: CASGLVQGYTDTQYF. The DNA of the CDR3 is TGTGCTAGTGGTTTGGTACAGGGGTACACAGATACGCAGTATTTT. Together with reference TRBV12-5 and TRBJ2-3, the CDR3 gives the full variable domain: DARVTQTPRHKVTEMGQEVTMRCQPILGHNTVFWYRQTMMQGLELLAYFRNRAPLDDSGMPKDRFSAEMPDATLATLKIQPSEPRDSAVYFCASGLVQGYTDTQYFGPGTRLTVL.

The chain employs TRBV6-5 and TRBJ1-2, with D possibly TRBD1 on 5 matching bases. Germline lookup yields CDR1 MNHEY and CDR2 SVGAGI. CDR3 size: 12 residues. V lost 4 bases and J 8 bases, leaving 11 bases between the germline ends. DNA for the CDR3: TGTGCCAGCAGTTTGCCAGGGCAGGGCTACACCTTC. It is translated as CASSLPGQGYTF.

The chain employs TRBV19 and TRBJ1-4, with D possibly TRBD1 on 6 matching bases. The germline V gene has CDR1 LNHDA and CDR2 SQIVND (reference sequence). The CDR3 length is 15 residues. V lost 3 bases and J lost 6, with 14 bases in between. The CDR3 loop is CASSIGTQRYEKLFF. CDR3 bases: TGTGCCAGTAGTATTGGGACACAGCGCTATGAAAAACTGTTTTTT.

The CDR3 DNA reads as TGTGCCAGCGGGACGGGAACAGGGGGCCGTCAGCCCCAGCATTTT. Translating gives CASGTGTGGRQPQHF. The chain employs TRBV28 and TRBJ1-5, with TRBD1 matching over 9 bases. Trimming cost V 8 bases and J 6 bases; bases outside gene matches: 11. Germline CDR1 is MDHEN and CDR2 is SYDVKM. This CDR3 is built from 15 residues.

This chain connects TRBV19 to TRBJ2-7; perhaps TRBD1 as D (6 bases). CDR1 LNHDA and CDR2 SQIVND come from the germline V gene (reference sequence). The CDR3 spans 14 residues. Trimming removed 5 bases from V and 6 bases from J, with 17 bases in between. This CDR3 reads CASSGRDTYSEQYF. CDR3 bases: TGTGCCAGTAGTGGCCGGGACACCTATTCCGAGCAGTACTTC.

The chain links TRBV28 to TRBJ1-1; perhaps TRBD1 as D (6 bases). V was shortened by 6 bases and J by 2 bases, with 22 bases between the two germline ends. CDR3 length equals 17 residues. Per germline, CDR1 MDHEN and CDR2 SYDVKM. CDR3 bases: TGTGCCAGCAGGTTGGGGGGCCAGATAGGGAGTAACACTGAAGCTTTCTTT. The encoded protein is CASRLGGQIGSNTEAFF. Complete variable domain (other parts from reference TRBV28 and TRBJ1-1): DVKVTQSSRYLVKRTGEKVFLECVQDMDHENMFWYRQDPGLGLRLIYFSYDVKMKEKGDIPEGYSVSREKKERFSLILESASTNQTSMYLCASRLGGQIGSNTEAFFGQGTRLTVV.

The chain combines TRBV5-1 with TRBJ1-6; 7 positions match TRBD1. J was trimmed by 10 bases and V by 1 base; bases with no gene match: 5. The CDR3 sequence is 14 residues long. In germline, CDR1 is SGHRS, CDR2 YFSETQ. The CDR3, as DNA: TGCGCCAGCAGCTTGTCTGACAGGGAGTCACCCCTCCACTTT. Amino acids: CASSLSDRESPLHF. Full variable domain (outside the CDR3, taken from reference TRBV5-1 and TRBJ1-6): KAGVTQTPRYLIKTRGQQVTLSCSPISGHRSVSWYQQTPGQGLQFLFEYFSETQRNKGNFPGRFSGRQFSNSRSEMNVSTLELGDSALYLCASSLSDRESPLHFGNGTRLTVT.